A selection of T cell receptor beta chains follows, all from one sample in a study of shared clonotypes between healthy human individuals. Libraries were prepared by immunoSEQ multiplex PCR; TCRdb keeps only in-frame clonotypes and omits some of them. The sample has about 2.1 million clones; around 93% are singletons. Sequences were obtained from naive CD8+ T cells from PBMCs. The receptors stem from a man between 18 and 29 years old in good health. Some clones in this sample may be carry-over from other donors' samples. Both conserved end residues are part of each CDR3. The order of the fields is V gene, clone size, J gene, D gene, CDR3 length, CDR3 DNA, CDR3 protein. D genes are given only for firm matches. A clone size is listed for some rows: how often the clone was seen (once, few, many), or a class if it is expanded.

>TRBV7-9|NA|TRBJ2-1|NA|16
TGTGCCAGCAGCCCTATGGGGGGAACCTCCTACAATGAGCAGTTCTTC
CASSPMGGTSYNEQFF
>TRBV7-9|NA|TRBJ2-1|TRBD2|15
TGTGCCAGCAGCCCGAGAGCGGGAGTGTACAATGAGCAGTTCTTC
CASSPRAGVYNEQFF
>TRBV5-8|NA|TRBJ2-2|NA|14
TGTGCCAGCAGCTTGGGTAGTTACACCGGGGAGCTGTTTTTT
CASSLGSYTGELFF
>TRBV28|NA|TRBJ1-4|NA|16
TGTGCCAGCAGCCTGGGGGTGACCTCAACTAATGAAAAACTGTTTTTT
CASSLGVTSTNEKLFF
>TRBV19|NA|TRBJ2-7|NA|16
TGTGCCAGTAGTATGGGGTCGGCAGGGGTTCTCTACGAGCAGTACTTC
CASSMGSAGVLYEQYF
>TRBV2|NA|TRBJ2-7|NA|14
TGTGCCAGCAGTGAAGCGAGGGGGTCCTACGAGCAGTACTTC
CASSEARGSYEQYF
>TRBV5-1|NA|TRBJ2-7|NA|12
TGCGCCAGCAGCAACAGGGATCTCGAGCAGTACTTC
CASSNRDLEQYF
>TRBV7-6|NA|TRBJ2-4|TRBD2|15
TGTGCCAGCAGCTTACTAGCGGGAGGGAAAAACATTCAGTACTTC
CASSLLAGGKNIQYF
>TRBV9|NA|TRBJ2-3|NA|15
TGTGCCAGCAGCGTAGGTGGCAGGGAGACAGATACGCAGTATTTT
CASSVGGRETDTQYF
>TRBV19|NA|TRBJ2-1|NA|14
TGTGCCAGTAGTATCTGGGGAATTACCAATGAGCAGTTCTTC
CASSIWGITNEQFF
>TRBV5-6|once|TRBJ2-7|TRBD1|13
TGTGCCAGCAGCCTAGACAGGGCCTACGAGCAGTACTTC
CASSLDRAYEQYF
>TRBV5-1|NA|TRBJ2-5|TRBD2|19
TGCGCCAGCAGCTTGGTTAGGTTGCTAGCGGGAGGCGTACAAGAGACCCAGTACTTC
CASSLVRLLAGGVQETQYF
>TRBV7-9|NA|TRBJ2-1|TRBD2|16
TGTGCCAGCAGCTTAGCGGGACTAGCGGTCTACAATGAGCAGTTCTTC
CASSLAGLAVYNEQFF
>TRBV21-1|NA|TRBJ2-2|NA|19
TGTGCCAGCAGCAAGTACCCCCTATTGCCACAGGGGATCACCGGGGAGCTGTTTTTT
CASSKYPLLPQGITGELFF
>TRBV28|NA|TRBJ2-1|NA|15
TGTGCCAGCAGTTTGCCGGTCGGTGCGCACAATGAGCAGTTCTTC
CASSLPVGAHNEQFF
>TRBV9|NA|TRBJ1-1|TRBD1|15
TGTGCCAGCAGCGCGACAGGGGGGGAGAACACTGAAGCTTTCTTT
CASSATGGENTEAFF
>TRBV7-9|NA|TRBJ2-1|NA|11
TGTGCCAGCAGCTTAGGAGGGTGGGAGATCTTC
CASSLGGWEIF
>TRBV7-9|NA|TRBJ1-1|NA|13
TGTGCCAGCAGCCCAGGGGTGCCCACTGAAGCTTTCTTT
CASSPGVPTEAFF
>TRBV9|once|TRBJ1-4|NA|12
TGTGCCAGCAGCGTAGGATCTGGAAAACTGTTTTTT
CASSVGSGKLFF
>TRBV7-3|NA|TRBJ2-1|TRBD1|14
TGTGCCAGCAGCTCACGGGACAGCCACAATGAGCAGTTCTTC
CASSSRDSHNEQFF
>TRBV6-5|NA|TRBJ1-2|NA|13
TGTGCCAGCAGCTCACCAGAGGGCCGGGGCTACACCTTC
CASSSPEGRGYTF
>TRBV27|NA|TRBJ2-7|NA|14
TGTGCCAGCAGGGTCGCGACGGAGTCCTACGAGCAGTACTTC
CASRVATESYEQYF
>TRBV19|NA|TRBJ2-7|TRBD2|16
TGTGCCAGTAGTATGGAAATAGCGGGCCCGTGGGTGGAGCAGTACTTC
CASSMEIAGPWVEQYF
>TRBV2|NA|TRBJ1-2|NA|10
TGTGCCAGCGGAGGACCGGCTGAGACCTTC
CASGGPAETF
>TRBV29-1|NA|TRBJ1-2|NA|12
TGCAGCGTTGGGAGGACAGACTATGGCTACACCTTC
CSVGRTDYGYTF
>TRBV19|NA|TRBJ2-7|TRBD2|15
TGTGCCAGTAGTCGAGCGGGATTGAGCTCCTACGAGCAGTACTTC
CASSRAGLSSYEQYF
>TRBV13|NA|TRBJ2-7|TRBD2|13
TGTGCCAGCACCATTGGGGGGGCCTACGAGCAGTACTTC
CASTIGGAYEQYF
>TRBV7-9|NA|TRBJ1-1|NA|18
TGTGCCAGCAGCTCTCCCCCGGGGGGGGGCCGTTGGGACACTGAAGCTTTCTTT
CASSSPPGGGRWDTEAFF
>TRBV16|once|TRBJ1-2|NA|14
TGTGCCAGCAGCCTTGGTACATCTTCCTATGGCTACACCTTC
CASSLGTSSYGYTF
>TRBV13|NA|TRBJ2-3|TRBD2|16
TGTGCCAGCAGCTTCTCCGGGACTAGGGGCACAGATACGCAGTATTTT
CASSFSGTRGTDTQYF
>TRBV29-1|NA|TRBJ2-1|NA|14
TGCAGCGTTGAAGTGCGGGACAGATACAATGAGCAGTTCTTC
CSVEVRDRYNEQFF
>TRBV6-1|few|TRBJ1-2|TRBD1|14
TGTGCCAGCAGCACCGGGACAGGACACTATGGCTACACCTTC
CASSTGTGHYGYTF
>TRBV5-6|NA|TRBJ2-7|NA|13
TGTGCCAGCAGCCTGGGGGGCTTCTACGAGCAGTACTTC
CASSLGGFYEQYF
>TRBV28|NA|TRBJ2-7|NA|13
TGTGCCAGCACACCTGGACTACGCTACGAGCAGTACTTC
CASTPGLRYEQYF
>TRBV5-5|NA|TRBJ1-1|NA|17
TGTGCCAGCAGCTTTCCCGCCAGGGGCCATTGGCCCACTGAAGCTTTCTTT
CASSFPARGHWPTEAFF
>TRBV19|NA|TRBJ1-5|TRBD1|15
TGTGCCAGTAGCCCGGGACAGGGAGGAAATCAGCCCCAGCATTTT
CASSPGQGGNQPQHF
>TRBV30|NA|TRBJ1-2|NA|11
TGTGCCGGTATCAGGGGACCTGGCTACACCTTC
CAGIRGPGYTF
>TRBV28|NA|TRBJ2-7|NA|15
TGTGCCAGCAGCGCTTTACCAGGGGAGGGCTACGAGCAGTACTTC
CASSALPGEGYEQYF
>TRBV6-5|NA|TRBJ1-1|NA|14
TGTGCCAGCAGTCCGGACCAAGGGAACACTGAAGCTTTCTTT
CASSPDQGNTEAFF
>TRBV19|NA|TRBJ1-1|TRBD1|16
TGTGCCAGTAGTACCTCCGGGACAGTTGTGAACACTGAAGCTTTCTTT
CASSTSGTVVNTEAFF
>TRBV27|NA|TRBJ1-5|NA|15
TGTGCCAGCACCCCGATCGGGGTGGGCAATCAGCCCCAGCATTTT
CASTPIGVGNQPQHF
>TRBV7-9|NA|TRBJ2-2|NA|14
TGTGCCAGCAGCTCCCCGGAGCGGGCCGGGGAGCTGTTTTTT
CASSSPERAGELFF
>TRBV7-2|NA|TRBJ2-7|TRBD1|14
TGTGCCAGCAGCTTAGGGCAGGGGGTCTACGAGCAGTACTTC
CASSLGQGVYEQYF
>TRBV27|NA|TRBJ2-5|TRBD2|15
TGTGCCAGCAGTTTTTTAGCCGGGACTAGCGAGACCCAGTACTTC
CASSFLAGTSETQYF
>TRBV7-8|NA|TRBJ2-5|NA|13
TGTGCCAGCGAGCATGGGGTAGAAGAGACCCAGTACTTC
CASEHGVEETQYF
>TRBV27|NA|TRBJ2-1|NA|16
TGTGCCAGCAGTCCTACACGCAGGCGGTCAGGTAATGAGCAGTTCTTC
CASSPTRRRSGNEQFF
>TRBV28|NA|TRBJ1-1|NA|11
TGTGCCAGCAGTTCGGGATCTAAAGCTTTCTTT
CASSSGSKAFF
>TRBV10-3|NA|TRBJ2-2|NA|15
TGTGCCATCAGCCCGACACCGTCGAACACCGGGGAGCTGTTTTTT
CAISPTPSNTGELFF
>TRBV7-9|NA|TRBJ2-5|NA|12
TGTGCCAGCAGCCCCCCCGGGGAGACCCAGTACTTC
CASSPPGETQYF
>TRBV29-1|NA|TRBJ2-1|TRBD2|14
TGCAGCGCCACCTGGGCGGGAGGGCCCAATGAGCAGTTCTTC
CSATWAGGPNEQFF
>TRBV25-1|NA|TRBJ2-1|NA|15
TGTGCCAGCAGTGAATATCGGGGCAGGGGCTCTGAGCAGTTCTTC
CASSEYRGRGSEQFF
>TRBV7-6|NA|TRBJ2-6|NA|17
TGTGCCAGCAGCCCCACGCCCGAGCTCTCTGGGGCCAACGTCCTGACTTTC
CASSPTPELSGANVLTF
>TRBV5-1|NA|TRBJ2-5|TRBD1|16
TGCGCCAGCAGGTATACCGGGACAGGGGGCCAAGAGACCCAGTACTTC
CASRYTGTGGQETQYF
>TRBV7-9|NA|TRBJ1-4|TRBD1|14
TGTGCCAGCAGCCAGAGGACAGGGAATGAAAAACTGTTTTTT
CASSQRTGNEKLFF